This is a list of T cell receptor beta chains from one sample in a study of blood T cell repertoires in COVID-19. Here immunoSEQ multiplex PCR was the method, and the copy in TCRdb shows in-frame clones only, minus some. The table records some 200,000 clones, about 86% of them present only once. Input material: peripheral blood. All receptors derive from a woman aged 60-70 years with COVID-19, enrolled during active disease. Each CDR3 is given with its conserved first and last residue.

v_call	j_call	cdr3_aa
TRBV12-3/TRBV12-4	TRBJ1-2	CASTPQQSGYTF
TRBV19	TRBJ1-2	CASTTTGNGYTF
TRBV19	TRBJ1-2	CATEVQGGYGYTF
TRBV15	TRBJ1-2	CATSGREVLYGYTF
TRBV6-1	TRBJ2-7	CASSEDLVYEQYF
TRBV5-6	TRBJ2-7	CASSLVVRGAYSYEQYF
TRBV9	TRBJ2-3	CASSGQGEGTDTQYF
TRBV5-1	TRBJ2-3	CASSLGLAGGGGTDTQYF
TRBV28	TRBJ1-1	CASSLQGGTEAFF
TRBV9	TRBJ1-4	CASSPGTGIWEKLFF
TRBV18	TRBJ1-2	CASSTGQGAHYGYTF
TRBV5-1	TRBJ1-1	CASSLGLSNTEAFF
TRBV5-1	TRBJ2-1	CASALGYSQGYNEQFF
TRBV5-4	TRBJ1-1	CASSLTGRLNTEAFF
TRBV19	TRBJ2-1	CASTSSHPNEQFF
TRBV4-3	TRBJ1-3	CASSQGQGFNTIYF
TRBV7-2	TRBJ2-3	CASRRLATTTDTQYF
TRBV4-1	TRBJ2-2	CASSQGLAEKGGELFF
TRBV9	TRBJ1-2	CASSVTNYGYTF
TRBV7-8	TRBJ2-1	CASSQTTAGEQFF
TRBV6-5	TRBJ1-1	CASRLGEDTEAFF
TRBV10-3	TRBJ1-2	CATSPGGGYGYTF
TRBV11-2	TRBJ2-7	CASSLTRGDSYEQYF
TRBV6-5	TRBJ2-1	CASRVDWSSYNEQFF
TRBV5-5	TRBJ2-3	CASSPEQGRRTDTQYF
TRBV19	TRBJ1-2	CASSIGEGGMGDIEFYGYTF
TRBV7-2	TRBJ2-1	CASSLGGGYNEQFF
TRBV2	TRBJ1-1	CASRRPSTEAFF
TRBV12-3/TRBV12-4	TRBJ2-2	CAAGGFGGELFF
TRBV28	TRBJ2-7	CASSLLAGVGEQYF
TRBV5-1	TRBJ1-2	CASSLGQGAVYGYTF
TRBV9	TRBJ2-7	CASSVGLAGGSYEQYF